The TCR beta chain described here comes from a study of blood T cell repertoires in COVID-19. Sequencing was performed with immunoSEQ multiplex PCR; in TCRdb, only in-frame clones are kept and a portion is missing. This sample has more than 200,000 clones, with 85% to 90% found just once. The CDR3 sequence is 15 residues long. Germline CDR1 and CDR2: SQVTM and ANQGSEA. The V gene end was trimmed by 8 bases and the J gene end by 6 bases; junction bases not matched to a gene: 10. The source of this sequence is a man at least 80 years old with acute or convalescent COVID-19. V is TRBV29-1 and J is TRBJ2-2; TRBD2 matches at 12 bases. Sequencing was done on a sample of peripheral blood. The CDR3 is CSSRLAGESPGELFF. Written as DNA, the CDR3 is TGCAGCTCCCGACTAGCGGGAGAGAGCCCCGGGGAGCTGTTTTTT.